This T cell receptor (beta chain) comes out of a study of T cell changes during pregnancy in multiple sclerosis. The CDR3 has 14 residues. V lost 3 bases and J lost 2; bases outside the gene matches: 0. Germline V gene data show CDR1 as SGHNT and CDR2 as YYREEE (reference sequence). TCRdb's table, derived via immunoSEQ multiplex PCR, lists solely in-frame clones and lacks some. This sample carries 25,000 to 35,000 clones, around nine tenths of them seen once, and the ten largest clones take roughly 5%. The sequences come from CD8+ T cells from peripheral blood mononuclear cells, collected before pregnancy. V is TRBV5-4 and J is TRBJ2-7; TRBD2 matches 12 bases. The receptor was derived from a female donor with multiple sclerosis, enrolled in a pregnancy study. CDR3 in DNA: TGTGCCAGCAGCTGGACTAGCGGGGCCTACGAGCAGTACTTC. This sequence encodes CASSWTSGAYEQYF.